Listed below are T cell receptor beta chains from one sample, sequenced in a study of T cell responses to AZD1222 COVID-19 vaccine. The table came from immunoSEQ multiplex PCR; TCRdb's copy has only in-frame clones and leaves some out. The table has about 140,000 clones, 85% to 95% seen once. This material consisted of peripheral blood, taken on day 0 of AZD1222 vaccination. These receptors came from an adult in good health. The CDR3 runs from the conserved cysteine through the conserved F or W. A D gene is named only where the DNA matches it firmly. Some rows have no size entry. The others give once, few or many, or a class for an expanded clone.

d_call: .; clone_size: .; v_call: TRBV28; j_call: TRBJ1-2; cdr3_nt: TGTGCCAGCAGTTTGTCGACTGCTTCCTATGGCTACACCTTC; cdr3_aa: CASSLSTASYGYTF
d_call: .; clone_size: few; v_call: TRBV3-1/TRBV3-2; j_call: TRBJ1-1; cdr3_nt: TGTGCCAGCAGCCAAGAAGTGGGAGACAGAGAAGCTTTCTTT; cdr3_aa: CASSQEVGDREAFF
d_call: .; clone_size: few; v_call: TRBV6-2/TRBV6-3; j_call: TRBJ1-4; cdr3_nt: TGTGCCAGCAGTTACGCTGGGATTTTAGGCGGAACCAATGAAAAACTGTTTTTT; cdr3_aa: CASSYAGILGGTNEKLFF
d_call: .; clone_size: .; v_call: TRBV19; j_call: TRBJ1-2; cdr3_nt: TGTGCCCCCCCGGGACTGTGTAACTATGGCTACACCTTC; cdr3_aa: CAPPGLCNYGYTF
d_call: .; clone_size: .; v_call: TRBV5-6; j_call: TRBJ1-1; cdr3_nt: TGTGCCAGCAGCTGGGGGATAGCGAACACTGAAGCTTTCTTT; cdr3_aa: CASSWGIANTEAFF
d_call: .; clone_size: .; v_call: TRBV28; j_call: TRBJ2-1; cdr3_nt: TGTGCCAGCAGTTCCCTGGGGGCGGAGTATTACAATGAGCAGTTCTTC; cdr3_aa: CASSSLGAEYYNEQFF
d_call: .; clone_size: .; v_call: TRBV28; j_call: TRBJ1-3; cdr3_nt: TGTGCCAGCAGTTTGGGCAGGGCTGGAAACACCATATATTTT; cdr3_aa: CASSLGRAGNTIYF
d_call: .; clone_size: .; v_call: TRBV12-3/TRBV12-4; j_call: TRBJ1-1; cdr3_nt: TGTGCCAGCAGTTTAGGGGGGCGCACTGAAGCTTTCTTT; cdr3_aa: CASSLGGRTEAFF
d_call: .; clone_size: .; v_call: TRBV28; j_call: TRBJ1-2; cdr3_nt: TGTGCCAGCAGCTGGGTAGACCGCACCTTTAACTATGGCTACACCTTC; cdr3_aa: CASSWVDRTFNYGYTF
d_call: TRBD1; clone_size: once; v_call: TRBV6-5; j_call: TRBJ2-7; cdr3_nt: TGTGCCAGCAGTTATGATGGGACAGGGGTCTACGAGCAGTACTTC; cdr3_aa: CASSYDGTGVYEQYF
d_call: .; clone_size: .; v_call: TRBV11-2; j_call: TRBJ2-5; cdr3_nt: TGTGCCAGCAGCTTAGAGCCTAGCGCCCCTCACGGGACCCAGTACTTC; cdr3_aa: CASSLEPSAPHGTQYF
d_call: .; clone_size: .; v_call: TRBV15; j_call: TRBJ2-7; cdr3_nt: TGTGCCACCAGCTTTCTCAAGGGGGGCTCCTACGAGCAGTACTTC; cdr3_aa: CATSFLKGGSYEQYF
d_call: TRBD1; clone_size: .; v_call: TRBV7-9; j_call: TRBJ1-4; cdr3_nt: TGTGCCAGCAGCTTCGGGACAGGGGGTGAAAAACTGTTTTTT; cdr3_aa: CASSFGTGGEKLFF
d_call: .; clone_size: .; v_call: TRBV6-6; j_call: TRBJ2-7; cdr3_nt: TGTGCCAGCACCCGAACATACGAGCAGTACTTC; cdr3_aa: CASTRTYEQYF
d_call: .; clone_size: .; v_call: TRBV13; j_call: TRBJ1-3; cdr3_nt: TGTGCCAGCAGCTTAGAAGGAGGCAGGATCTCTGGAAACACCATATATTTT; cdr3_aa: CASSLEGGRISGNTIYF
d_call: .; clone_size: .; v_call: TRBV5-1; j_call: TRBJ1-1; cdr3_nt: TGCGCCAGCAGCTTGTTCGAAACGAACACTGAAGCTTTCTTT; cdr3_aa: CASSLFETNTEAFF
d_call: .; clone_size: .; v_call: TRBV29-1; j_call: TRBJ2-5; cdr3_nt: TGCAGCGTTGATACGGCCGTTCAAGAGACCCAGTACTTC; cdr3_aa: CSVDTAVQETQYF
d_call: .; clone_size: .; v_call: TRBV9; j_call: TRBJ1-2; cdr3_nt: TGTGCCAGCAGCGTAGCGGCAGGGCCCGACTATGGCTACACCTTC; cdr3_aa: CASSVAAGPDYGYTF
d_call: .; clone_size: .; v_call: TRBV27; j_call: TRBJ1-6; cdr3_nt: TGTGCCAGCAGTCGGAATCGGGTGGTGGCGAATTCACCCCTCCACTTT; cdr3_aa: CASSRNRVVANSPLHF
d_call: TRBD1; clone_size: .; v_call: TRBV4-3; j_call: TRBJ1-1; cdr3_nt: TGCGCCAGCAGTCAGGGGGCATCGGACACTGAAGCTTTCTTT; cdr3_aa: CASSQGASDTEAFF
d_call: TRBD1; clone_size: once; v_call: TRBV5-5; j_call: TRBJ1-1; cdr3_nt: TGTGCCAGCAGCTCCCCCGGGACAGGGGTCACTGAAGCTTTCTTT; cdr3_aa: CASSSPGTGVTEAFF
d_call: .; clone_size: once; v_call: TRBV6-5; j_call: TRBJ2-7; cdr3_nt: TGTGCCAGCAGTCTTTACGAGCAGTACTTC; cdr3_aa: CASSLYEQYF
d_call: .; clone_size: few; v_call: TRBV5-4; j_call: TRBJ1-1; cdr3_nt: TGTGCCAGCAGCTTGAATCTGGGGGTTGGCACTGAAGCTTTCTTT; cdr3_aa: CASSLNLGVGTEAFF
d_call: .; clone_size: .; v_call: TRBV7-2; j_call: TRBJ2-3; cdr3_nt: TGTGCCAGCAGCTTAGAACCGGGAAGACAGTATTTT; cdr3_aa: CASSLEPGRQYF
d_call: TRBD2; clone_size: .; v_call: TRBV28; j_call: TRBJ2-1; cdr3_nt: TGTGCCAGCGGCCGGATAGCGGGTTGGAATGAGCAGTTCTTC; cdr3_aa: CASGRIAGWNEQFF
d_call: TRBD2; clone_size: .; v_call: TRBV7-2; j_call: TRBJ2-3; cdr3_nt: TGTGCCAGCAGCTTAGCGCTGGCTAGCGGGACAGATACGCAGTATTTT; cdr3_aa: CASSLALASGTDTQYF
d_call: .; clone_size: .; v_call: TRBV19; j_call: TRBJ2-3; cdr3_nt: TGTGCCAGTAGCCGAAGGTCAGCCCCTAGCACAGATACGCAGTATTTT; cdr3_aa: CASSRRSAPSTDTQYF
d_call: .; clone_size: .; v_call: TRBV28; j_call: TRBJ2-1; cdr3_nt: TGTGCCAGCACCGAACCTGCAGGGGACCATGAGCAGTTCTTC; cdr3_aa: CASTEPAGDHEQFF
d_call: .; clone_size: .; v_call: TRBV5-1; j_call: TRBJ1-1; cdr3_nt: TGCGCCAGCAGGGGCAGCTTGAACACTGAAGCTTTCTTT; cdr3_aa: CASRGSLNTEAFF
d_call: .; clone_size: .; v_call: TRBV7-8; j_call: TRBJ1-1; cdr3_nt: TGTGCCAGCAGCTTAGGGGATAGGCTACAGAACACTGAAGCTTTCTTT; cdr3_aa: CASSLGDRLQNTEAFF
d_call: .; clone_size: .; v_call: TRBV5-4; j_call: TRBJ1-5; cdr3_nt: TGTGCCAGCAGCTTGGCGGGGACCAATCAGCCCCAGCATTTT; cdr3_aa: CASSLAGTNQPQHF
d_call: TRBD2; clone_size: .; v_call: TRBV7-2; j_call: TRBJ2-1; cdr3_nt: TGTGCCAGCAGCTTACATGCACTAGCGGGACCTGAGCAGTTCTTC; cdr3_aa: CASSLHALAGPEQFF
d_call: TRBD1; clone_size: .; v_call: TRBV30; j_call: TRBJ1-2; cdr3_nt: TGTGCCTGGAGTGGGCAGGGGGCCAACTATGGCTACACCTTC; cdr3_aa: CAWSGQGANYGYTF
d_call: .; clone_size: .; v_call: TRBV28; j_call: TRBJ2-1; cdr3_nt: TGTGCCAGCAGTCCGCTGGGAGCGGTGAACTACAATGAGCAGTTCTTC; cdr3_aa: CASSPLGAVNYNEQFF
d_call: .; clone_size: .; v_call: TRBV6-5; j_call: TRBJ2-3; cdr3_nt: TGTGCCAGCAGCCGCACCGGATCAGCGGATACGCAGTATTTT; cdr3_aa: CASSRTGSADTQYF
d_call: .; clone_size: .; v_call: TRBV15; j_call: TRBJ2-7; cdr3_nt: TGTGCCACCAGCAGAGACCGTAGGGGATTACACTCCTACGAGCAGTACTTC; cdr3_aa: CATSRDRRGLHSYEQYF
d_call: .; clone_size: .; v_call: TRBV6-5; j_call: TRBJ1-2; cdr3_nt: TGTGCCAGCAGTCCAGGGGCTAACTATGGCTACACCTTC; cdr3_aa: CASSPGANYGYTF
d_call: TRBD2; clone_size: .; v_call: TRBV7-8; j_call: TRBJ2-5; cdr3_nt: TGTGCCAGCAGCCGGGGGGAGGGAGAGACCCAGTACTTC; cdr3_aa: CASSRGEGETQYF
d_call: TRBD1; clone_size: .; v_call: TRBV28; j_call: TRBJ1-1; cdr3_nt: TGTGCCAGCAGTCGGGACAGTCTAGGGTCCACTGAAGCTTTCTTT; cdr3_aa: CASSRDSLGSTEAFF
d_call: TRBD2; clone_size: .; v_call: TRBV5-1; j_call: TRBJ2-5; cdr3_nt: TGCGCCAGCAGCTTGGGACCCCGGGCTAGCGGTCAGCAAGAGACCCAGTACTTC; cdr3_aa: CASSLGPRASGQQETQYF
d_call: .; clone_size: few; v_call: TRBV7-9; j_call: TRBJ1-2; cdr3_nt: TGTGCCAGCAGCTTAGGGGAAGGCCTTAACTATGGCTACACCTTC; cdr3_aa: CASSLGEGLNYGYTF
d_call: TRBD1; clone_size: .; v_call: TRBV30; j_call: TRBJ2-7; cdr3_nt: TGTGCCTGGAGTGTGGAGACAGGGAACTCCTACGAGCAGTACTTC; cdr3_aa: CAWSVETGNSYEQYF